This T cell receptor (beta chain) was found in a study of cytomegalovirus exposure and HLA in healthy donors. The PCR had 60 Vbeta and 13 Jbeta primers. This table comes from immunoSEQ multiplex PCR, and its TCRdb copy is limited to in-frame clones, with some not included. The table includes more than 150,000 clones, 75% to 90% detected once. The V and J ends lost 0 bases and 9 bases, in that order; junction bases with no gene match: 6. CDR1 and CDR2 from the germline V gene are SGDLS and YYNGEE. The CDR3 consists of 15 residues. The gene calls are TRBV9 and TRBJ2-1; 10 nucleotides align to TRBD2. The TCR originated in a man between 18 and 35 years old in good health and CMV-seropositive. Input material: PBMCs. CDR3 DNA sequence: TGTGCCAGCAGCGTAGCTAGCGGGGGTTCCGGTGAGCAGTTCTTC. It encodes CASSVASGGSGEQFF. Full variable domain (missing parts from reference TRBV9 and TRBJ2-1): DSGVTQTPKHLITATGQRVTLRCSPRSGDLSVYWYQQSLDQGLQFLIQYYNGEERAKGNILERFSAQQFPDLHSELNLSSLELGDSALYFCASSVASGGSGEQFFGPGTRLTVL.